Listed below are T cell receptor beta chains from one sample, sequenced in a study of blood T cell repertoires in COVID-19. Sequencing used immunoSEQ multiplex PCR; TCRdb keeps in-frame clones, though not all of them. The top ten hold 15% of the sample, which has 43,000 or so clones, 87% seen once. The sequenced sample was peripheral blood. These receptors were obtained from a man aged 60 to 75 with active COVID-19. Both conserved end residues are part of each CDR3. D genes are given only for firm matches. Clone size, where shown, is once, few, many, or a class for clones that have expanded.

V gene	J gene	clone size	D gene	CDR3 protein	CDR3 DNA
TRBV6-6	TRBJ1-4	NA	TRBD1	CASSYSGQGNEKLFF	TGTGCCAGCAGTTACTCGGGACAGGGTAATGAAAAACTGTTTTTT
TRBV27	TRBJ1-6	NA	NA	CASSRAPDDNSPLHF	TGTGCCAGCAGCAGGGCCCCGGATGATAATTCACCCCTCCACTTT
TRBV12-5	TRBJ2-1	NA	NA	CASGQTGNNEQFF	TGTGCTAGTGGCCAAACAGGGAACAATGAGCAGTTCTTC
TRBV5-1	TRBJ2-5	NA	TRBD2	CASSPLQGSGGQETQYF	TGCGCCAGCAGCCCACTCCAGGGGAGCGGGGGGCAAGAGACCCAGTACTTC
TRBV5-1	TRBJ2-5	once	NA	CASSLSGSQETQYF	TGCGCCAGCAGCTTATCGGGAAGCCAAGAGACCCAGTACTTC
TRBV9	TRBJ1-4	NA	NA	CASSSGVGNEKLFF	TGTGCCAGCAGCTCGGGGGTCGGTAATGAAAAACTGTTTTTT
TRBV5-4	TRBJ2-2	NA	TRBD1	CASSLEQGTGELFF	TGTGCCAGCAGCTTGGAACAGGGGACCGGGGAGCTGTTTTTT
TRBV28	TRBJ2-7	NA	NA	CASSIRDSAYEQYF	TGTGCCAGCAGCATCCGGGACTCGGCCTACGAGCAGTACTTC
TRBV6-5	TRBJ1-3	NA	TRBD1	CASSLTGEIDTIYF	TGTGCCAGCAGTCTAACAGGGGAAATTGACACCATATATTTT
TRBV20-1	TRBJ1-5	NA	TRBD1	CSASPPGTVEGPQHF	TGCAGTGCTAGTCCCCCGGGGACAGTAGAAGGGCCCCAGCATTTT
TRBV28	TRBJ2-5	NA	TRBD2	CASPRRTSGGTVQETQYF	TGTGCCAGCCCCCGACGGACCAGCGGGGGGACCGTTCAAGAGACCCAGTACTTC
TRBV10-1	TRBJ1-5	NA	TRBD1	CASRADRGNGSNQPQHF	TGCGCCAGCAGGGCGGACAGGGGGAATGGTAGCAATCAGCCCCAGCATTTT
TRBV5-1	TRBJ2-2	NA	NA	CASRPGGSNTGELFF	TGCGCCAGCAGGCCCGGGGGTTCGAACACCGGGGAGCTGTTTTTT
TRBV5-1	TRBJ2-2	NA	NA	CASSRQGGRNTGELFF	TGCGCCAGCAGCAGACAGGGAGGTCGGAACACCGGGGAGCTGTTTTTT
TRBV18	TRBJ2-3	NA	NA	CASSPGGPSPSTDTQYF	TGTGCCAGCTCACCAGGGGGCCCCTCTCCGAGCACAGATACGCAGTATTTT
TRBV30	TRBJ1-6	NA	TRBD1	CAWGGTDGSYNSPLHF	TGTGCCTGGGGGGGGACAGATGGCTCCTATAATTCACCCCTCCACTTT
TRBV4-1	TRBJ2-7	NA	NA	CASSQESTGYEQYF	TGCGCCAGCAGCCAAGAATCGACAGGTTACGAGCAGTACTTC
TRBV28	TRBJ2-1	NA	NA	CASSLGAGVNEQFF	TGTGCCAGCAGTTTGGGGGCGGGAGTAAATGAGCAGTTCTTC
TRBV18	TRBJ1-1	NA	NA	CASSSRSDTEAFF	TGTGCCAGCTCATCTAGGTCGGACACTGAAGCTTTCTTT
TRBV7-3	TRBJ2-1	NA	NA	CASSLRGTGQGKQFF	TGTGCCAGCAGCTTAAGAGGTACGGGTCAGGGGAAGCAGTTCTTC
TRBV7-2	TRBJ2-7	once	TRBD1	CASSRSRDSSYEQYF	TGTGCCAGCAGCCGTTCCCGGGACAGTTCCTACGAGCAGTACTTC
TRBV27	TRBJ2-1	NA	NA	CASSFSVRFF	TGTGCCAGCAGTTTTTCCGTCCGGTTCTTC
TRBV23-1	TRBJ2-7	NA	TRBD1	CASGHTGTGKKKYEQYF	TGCGCCAGCGGCCATACCGGGACAGGGAAAAAGAAGTACGAGCAGTACTTC
TRBV5-6	TRBJ1-4	once	NA	CASSLVGTRNEKLFF	TGTGCCAGCAGCTTGGTTGGGACACGAAATGAAAAACTGTTTTTT
TRBV28	TRBJ2-4	NA	TRBD2	CASSLSGTKNIQYF	TGTGCCAGCAGTTTAAGCGGGACCAAAAACATTCAGTACTTC
TRBV12-3/TRBV12-4	TRBJ1-5	NA	NA	CASSFQEFQPQHF	TGTGCCAGCAGTTTCCAGGAATTCCAGCCCCAGCATTTT
TRBV19	TRBJ2-2	NA	NA	CASSIVPQDTGELFF	TGTGCCAGTAGTATAGTACCTCAGGACACCGGGGAGCTGTTTTTT
TRBV9	TRBJ2-2	NA	NA	CASSVVANTGELFF	TGTGCCAGCAGCGTAGTAGCGAACACCGGGGAGCTGTTTTTT
TRBV7-2	TRBJ2-3	NA	NA	CASSLRGVRTDTQYF	TGTGCCAGCAGCTTGCGCGGGGTTCGCACAGATACGCAGTATTTT
TRBV12-2	TRBJ1-4	NA	NA	CASRFPRGQGTNEKLFF	TGTGCAAGTCGCTTCCCCAGGGGACAGGGTACTAATGAAAAACTGTTTTTT
TRBV7-3	TRBJ2-2	NA	NA	CASSPRQAGELFF	TGTGCCAGCAGCCCTCGACAGGCCGGGGAGCTGTTTTTT
TRBV4-1	TRBJ2-3	NA	TRBD2	CASSQESSGLASDTQYF	TGCGCCAGCAGCCAAGAAAGTTCGGGACTAGCCTCAGATACGCAGTATTTT
TRBV10-3	TRBJ2-1	NA	TRBD2	CAISGGLADNEQFF	TGTGCCATCAGTGGGGGACTAGCGGACAATGAGCAGTTCTTC
TRBV4-2	TRBJ2-3	once	TRBD2	CASSQTLAGAPTDTQYF	TGTGCCAGCAGCCAAACCCTAGCGGGGGCCCCCACAGATACGCAGTATTTT
TRBV3-1/TRBV3-2	TRBJ1-3	NA	NA	CASSQPGVGNTIYF	TGTGCCAGCAGCCAACCGGGAGTCGGAAACACCATATATTTT
TRBV9	TRBJ2-5	NA	TRBD2	CASSIGTSGIQETQYF	TGTGCCAGCAGCATTGGGACTAGCGGGATCCAAGAGACCCAGTACTTC
TRBV2	TRBJ2-6	NA	TRBD1	CASSRDRVGTGANVLTF	TGTGCCAGCAGTCGGGACAGGGTGGGCACTGGGGCCAACGTCCTGACTTTC
TRBV4-3	TRBJ2-7	NA	NA	CASSQDRASSEQYF	TGCGCCAGCAGCCAAGATCGGGCTAGCAGCGAGCAGTACTTC
TRBV6-2/TRBV6-3	TRBJ2-1	NA	TRBD2	CASSYPLAGVYNEQFF	TGTGCCAGCAGTTACCCACTAGCGGGAGTCTACAATGAGCAGTTCTTC
TRBV6-5	TRBJ1-2	NA	NA	CASIYTQGNGGYTF	TGTGCCAGCATATATACCCAGGGTAACGGTGGCTACACCTTC
TRBV7-2	TRBJ1-1	NA	TRBD1	CASSPGGAGPEAFF	TGTGCCAGCAGCCCAGGGGGCGCGGGGCCTGAAGCTTTCTTT
TRBV7-2	TRBJ2-7	NA	NA	CASREDPAPYEQYF	TGTGCCAGCAGGGAGGACCCGGCCCCCTACGAGCAGTACTTC